This is a list of T cell receptor beta chains from one sample in a study of T cell responses to AZD1222 COVID-19 vaccine. Using immunoSEQ multiplex PCR, the repertoire was profiled, and TCRdb retains in-frame clones only, with some absent. The top ten hold roughly 1.9% of the sample, which has about 180,000 clones, about nine tenths seen once. The material was peripheral blood, obtained 28 days after the second AZD1222 dose. The source of these receptors is an adult who received the AZD1222 COVID-19 vaccine. Each CDR3 is given with its conserved first and last residue. Each record gives: V gene, D gene, clone size, CDR3 length, J gene, CDR3 DNA, CDR3 protein. The D gene is left open where the match is weak. Only some rows state a clone size, as once, few, many or a class for expanded clones.

TRBV6-5	TRBD1	-	15	TRBJ1-4	TGTGCCAGCAGTTACTCTGGGACAGGGGCCGAAAAACTGTTTTTT	CASSYSGTGAEKLFF
TRBV9	-	-	13	TRBJ1-1	TGTGCCAGCGAGGGGGTTTTGAACACTGAAGCTTTCTTT	CASEGVLNTEAFF
TRBV7-8	-	-	11	TRBJ1-2	TGTGCCAGCAGCGGCTTAGGTGGCTACACCTTC	CASSGLGGYTF
TRBV19	-	-	13	TRBJ1-1	TGTGCCAGTAGGATCCGGGTGGACACTGAAGCTTTCTTT	CASRIRVDTEAFF
TRBV6-4	-	-	13	TRBJ2-5	TGTGCCAGCAGCGCCATGGGCGGGGAGACCCAGTACTTC	CASSAMGGETQYF
TRBV2	-	-	15	TRBJ2-5	TGTGCCAGCAGAGCTCGGGAGTCCCCCCAAGAGACCCAGTACTTC	CASRARESPQETQYF
TRBV7-2	-	-	15	TRBJ2-3	TGTGCCAGCAGCAGGGCGGCAGGGGGGACAGATACGCAGTATTTT	CASSRAAGGTDTQYF
TRBV19	-	-	14	TRBJ2-3	-	CASTSGQGTDTQYF
TRBV28	TRBD1	-	17	TRBJ2-7	TGTGCCAGCAGTTTTCCCACGACAGGGAATGTTGCCTACGAGCAGTACTTC	CASSFPTTGNVAYEQYF
TRBV2	-	-	13	TRBJ2-2	TGTGCCAGCAAGGTGGGGGGTCCTGGGGAGCTGTTTTTT	CASKVGGPGELFF
TRBV7-9	TRBD2	-	14	TRBJ2-7	TGTGCCAGCAGCTTTAGCGGGAGTTCCTACGAGCAGTACTTC	CASSFSGSSYEQYF
TRBV29-1	-	-	13	TRBJ1-5	TGCAGCGTTGTCCAGGAGAGCAATCAGCCCCAGCATTTT	CSVVQESNQPQHF
TRBV5-8	-	-	14	TRBJ2-5	TGTGCCAGCAGCTTGGGCAGGGGTGGCGAGACCCAGTACTTC	CASSLGRGGETQYF
TRBV19	-	-	13	TRBJ2-5	TGTGCCAGTAGTATTGGTCTACAAGAGACCCAGTACTTC	CASSIGLQETQYF
TRBV6-5	-	-	13	TRBJ2-6	TGTGCCAGCGGTTTGGCTGGGGCCAACGTCCTGACTTTC	CASGLAGANVLTF
TRBV28	-	once	16	TRBJ1-2	TGTGCCAGCAGACTACCCCAGGGGCGGGCTAACTATGGCTACACCTTC	CASRLPQGRANYGYTF
TRBV18	-	-	13	TRBJ2-7	TGTGCCAGCTCACGGGTCAGGTGGGACGAGCAGTACTTC	CASSRVRWDEQYF
TRBV7-9	TRBD1	-	14	TRBJ2-7	TGTGCCAGCAGCTCAAGGACAGGGGGCGAAGAGCAGTACTTC	CASSSRTGGEEQYF
TRBV3-1/TRBV3-2	-	-	15	TRBJ1-1	TGTGCCAGCAGCCCCCGGGGGGGCCTGAACACTGAAGCTTTCTTT	CASSPRGGLNTEAFF
TRBV15	-	-	14	TRBJ1-2	TGTGCCACCAGACGGGACACCAAAAACTATGGCTACACCTTC	CATRRDTKNYGYTF